Following are 14 T cell receptor beta chains from one sample sequenced in a study of blood T cell repertoires in COVID-19. Generated by immunoSEQ multiplex PCR, the TCRdb table keeps only in-frame clones and is missing some. Altogether 200,000 to 250,000 clones are present, about 80% being singletons, with the ten largest covering under 2%. The specimen sequenced was peripheral blood. The receptors here all came from a woman older than 75 with acute or convalescent COVID-19.

The rearrangement links TRBV28 to TRBJ2-3, with a weak D call TRBD2 (5 bases). With 5 bases removed from V and 0 bases from J, the gap between germline ends came to 6 bases. CDR3 length equals 13 residues. Germline-derived CDR1 and CDR2 are MDHEN and SYDVKM. This chain's CDR3 is CASSRTSTDTQYF. CDR3 bases: TGTGCCAGCAGTCGGACTAGCACAGATACGCAGTATTTT.

The chain couples TRBV7-2 to TRBJ2-7, with 10 bases lining up with TRBD2. V shed 2 bases and J 6 bases; nucleotides not matched to a gene: 7. The CDR3 spans 15 residues. CDR1 is SGHTA, CDR2 FQGNSA, per germline. CDR3 residues: CASSLLAGVVSEQYF. The CDR3 DNA is TGTGCCAGCAGCTTACTAGCGGGGGTTGTCAGCGAGCAGTACTTC.

The V call is TRBV6-2 or TRBV6-3, the J call TRBJ1-5; 9 bases are shared with TRBD1. The CDR3 covers 16 residues. Germline V gene lookup returns CDR1 MNHEY and CDR2 SVGEGT. Trimming removed 5 bases from V and 2 bases from J; junction bases left unmatched: 7. Here the CDR3 reads CASSSDRGGGNQPQHF. CDR3 sequence (DNA): TGTGCCAGCAGTAGCGACAGGGGGGGTGGCAATCAGCCCCAGCATTTT.

The J gene is TRBJ1-1, the V gene TRBV5-4, with 8 bases matching TRBD1. The CDR3 totals 14 residues. V was clipped by 4 bases and J by 0 bases; unmatched bases: 2. The V gene's germline CDR1 is SGHNT and CDR2 YYREEE (reference sequence). CDR3 in DNA: TGTGCCAGCAGCCTACAGGGGGTGAACACTGAAGCTTTCTTT. This encodes CASSLQGVNTEAFF.

The chain links TRBV7-9 to TRBJ2-1, with no clear D. The CDR3 spans 19 residues. Trimming stripped 5 bases from V and 5 bases from J, with 28 bases between. Per germline, CDR1 SEHNR and CDR2 FQNEAQ (reference sequence). This chain's CDR3 is CASSQQGAISRSNNNEQFF. CDR3 coding DNA: TGTGCCAGCAGCCAACAAGGAGCGATATCGAGGAGTAACAACAATGAGCAGTTCTTC.

V usage is TRBV10-1 and J usage is TRBJ1-2; D remains ambiguous. The germline gives CDR1 WNHNN, CDR2 SYGVQD (reference sequence). The CDR3 length is 14 residues. Trimming shortened V by 3 bases and J by 5 bases, and 13 bases separated the two germline ends. CDR3 DNA: TGCGCCAGCAGTGACTCAGGTTCCTCGTATGGCTACACCTTC. Protein product: CASSDSGSSYGYTF.

V usage is TRBV15 and J usage is TRBJ1-5; D remains unclear. Trimming stripped 0 bases from V and 1 base from J, with 16 bases between. Germline loops: CDR1 LNHNV, CDR2 YYDKDF (reference sequence). The CDR3 consists of 18 residues. CDR3 loop: CATSRDPATATSNQPQHF. CDR3 nucleotide sequence: TGTGCCACCAGCAGAGATCCCGCTACAGCAACAAGCAATCAGCCCCAGCATTTT. Based on the CDR3 plus reference TRBV15 and TRBJ1-5, the full variable domain is DAMVIQNPRYQVTQFGKPVTLSCSQTLNHNVMYWYQQKSSQAPKLLFHYYDKDFNNEADTPDNFQSRRPNTSFCFLDIRSPGLGDTAMYLCATSRDPATATSNQPQHFGDGTRLSIL.

This clone was counted a single time. This rearrangement joins TRBV27 to TRBJ1-4, with a possible D match to TRBD1 (6 bases). The V gene's germline CDR1 is MNHEY and CDR2 SMNVEV (reference sequence). CDR3 size: 14 residues. The V gene lost 6 bases and the J gene lost 8 bases, with 16 bases spanning the gap. The DNA for the CDR3 is TGTGCCAGCAGCCGGGGACACCTGGGCGAAAAACTGTTTTTT. Amino acid sequence: CASSRGHLGEKLFF.

The chain has TRBV9 and TRBJ2-7; 7 positions agree with TRBD1. The CDR3 has 13 amino acids. Germline V lookup: CDR1 SGDLS, CDR2 YYNGEE. Trimming took 2 bases from V and 6 from J; bases not matched to a gene: 5. CDR3 sequence reads: CASSVIQGSEQYF. The CDR3 DNA sequence: TGTGCCAGCAGCGTCATACAGGGGAGCGAGCAGTACTTC.

The V and J genes are TRBV4-3 and TRBJ2-7; maybe TRBD1 (6 bases). The CDR3 extends over 14 amino acids. V lost 4 bases to trimming and J lost 1 base, with 11 bases between them. Germline CDR1 and CDR2: LGHNA and YSLEER. The CDR3 DNA follows: TGCGCCAGCAGCCGAGGGACAAATTCCTACGAGCAGTACTTC. This translates into CASSRGTNSYEQYF.

The DNA for the CDR3 is TGTGCCAGCAGGGACATGGGTGAAAAACTGTTTTTT. Its protein is CASRDMGEKLFF. The chain employs TRBV3-1 (or the pseudogene TRBV3-2) and TRBJ1-4; D might be TRBD1 (5 bases). The CDR3 totals 12 residues. The V gene's germline CDR1 is LGHDT and CDR2 YNNKEL (reference sequence). Deletions cut 6 bases from V and 7 bases from J, with 9 bases between.

The chain joins TRBV30 to TRBJ1-6, with 9 bases aligning to TRBD1. The CDR3 runs 16 residues. Per germline, CDR1 GTSNPN and CDR2 SVGIG (reference sequence). With 1 base clipped from V and 10 bases from J, the junction kept 11 bases outside the gene matches. Here the CDR3 reads CAWSGSSGTGTSPLHF. DNA for the CDR3: TGTGCCTGGAGTGGGTCTTCCGGGACAGGGACCTCACCCCTCCACTTT.

The rearrangement joins TRBV7-9 to TRBJ2-3; TRBD1 matches 12 bases. Germline CDR1 reads SEHNR; CDR2 reads FQNEAQ (reference sequence). CDR3 length: 18 residues. After removal of 1 base from V and 3 bases from J, the junction contained 8 bases not matched to a gene. The CDR3 sequence: CASSLEGDRGRRTDTQYF. The CDR3 bases are TGTGCCAGCAGCTTAGAGGGGGACAGGGGGCGAAGGACAGATACGCAGTATTTT. Looking up the rest from reference TRBV7-9 and TRBJ2-3 gives the full variable domain: DTGVSQNPRHKITKRGQNVTFRCDPISEHNRLYWYRQTLGQGPEFLTYFQNEAQLEKSRLLSDRFSAERPKGSFSTLEIQRTEQGDSAMYLCASSLEGDRGRRTDTQYFGPGTRLTVL.

The chain employs TRBV14 and TRBJ2-5; tentatively, D is TRBD1 (6 bases). The V and J ends lost 1 base and 8 bases respectively, with 8 bases between them. The CDR3 consists of 12 residues. Germline V gene data show CDR1 as SGHDN and CDR2 as FVKESK. The CDR3 region has the DNA TGTGCCAGCAGCCAAGTAGGGGGTACCCAGTACTTC. This gives the protein CASSQVGGTQYF.